This T cell receptor beta chain appears in the sequencing data of a study of PD-L1 blockade in urothelial cancer. Study as a whole: Researchers looked at the blood 3 weeks (second dose) and 6 weeks after treatment began. The median number of T cells present in blood samples was under 150,000.

Time point described: pretreatment peripheral blood. Locally advanced or metastatic urothelial carcinoma affected all patients. Using immunoSEQ multiplex PCR, the repertoire was profiled, and TCRdb retains in-frame clones only, with some absent. This table has over 100,000 clones, around 84% appearing once. In germline, CDR1 is SNHLY, CDR2 FYNNEI. V was shortened by 4 bases and J by 8 bases, with 21 bases between the two germline ends. CDR3 length: 16 residues. The clonotype comes from a middle-aged man with urothelial cancer. V usage is TRBV2 and J usage is TRBJ2-1; D perhaps matches TRBD2 (6 bases). The sample here was PBMCs, taken around atezolizumab (anti-PD-L1) treatment. CDR3 nucleotide sequence: TGTGCCAGCAGTGGGGTTAGGGGAGGTTTCTTACATGAGCAGTTCTTC. Amino acids: CASSGVRGGFLHEQFF.